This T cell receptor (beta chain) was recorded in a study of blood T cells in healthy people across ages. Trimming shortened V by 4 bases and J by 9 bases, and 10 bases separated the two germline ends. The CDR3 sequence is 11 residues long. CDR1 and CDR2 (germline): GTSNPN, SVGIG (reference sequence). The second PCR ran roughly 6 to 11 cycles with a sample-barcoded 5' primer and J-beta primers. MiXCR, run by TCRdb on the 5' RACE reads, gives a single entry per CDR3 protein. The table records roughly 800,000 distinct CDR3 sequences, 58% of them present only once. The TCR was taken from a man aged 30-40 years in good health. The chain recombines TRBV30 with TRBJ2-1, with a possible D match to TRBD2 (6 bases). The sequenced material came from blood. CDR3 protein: CAWTPGSEQFF. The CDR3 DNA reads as TGTGCCTGGACCCCCGGGAGTGAGCAGTTCTTC.